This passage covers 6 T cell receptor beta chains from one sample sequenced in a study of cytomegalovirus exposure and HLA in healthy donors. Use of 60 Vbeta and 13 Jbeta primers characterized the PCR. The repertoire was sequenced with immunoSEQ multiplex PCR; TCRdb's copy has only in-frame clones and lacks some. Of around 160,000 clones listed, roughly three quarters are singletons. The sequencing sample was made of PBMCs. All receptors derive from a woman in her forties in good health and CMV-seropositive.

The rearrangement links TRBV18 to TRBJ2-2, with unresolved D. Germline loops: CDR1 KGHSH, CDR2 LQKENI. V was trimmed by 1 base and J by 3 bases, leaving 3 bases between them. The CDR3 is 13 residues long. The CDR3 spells CASSPLYTGELFF. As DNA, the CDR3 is TGTGCCAGCTCACCACTCTACACCGGGGAGCTGTTTTTT. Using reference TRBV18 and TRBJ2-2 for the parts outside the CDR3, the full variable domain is NAGVMQNPRHLVRRRGQEARLRCSPMKGHSHVYWYRQLPEEGLKFMVYLQKENIIDESGMPKERFSAEFPKEGPSILRIQQVVRGDSAAYFCASSPLYTGELFFGEGSRLTVL.

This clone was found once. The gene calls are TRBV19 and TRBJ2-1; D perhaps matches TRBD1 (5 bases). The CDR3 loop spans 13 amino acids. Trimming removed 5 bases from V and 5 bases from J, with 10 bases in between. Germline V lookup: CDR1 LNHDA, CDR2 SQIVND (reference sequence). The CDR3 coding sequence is TGTGCCAGTAGTCACGACAGAAACAATGAGCAGTTCTTC. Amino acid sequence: CASSHDRNNEQFF.

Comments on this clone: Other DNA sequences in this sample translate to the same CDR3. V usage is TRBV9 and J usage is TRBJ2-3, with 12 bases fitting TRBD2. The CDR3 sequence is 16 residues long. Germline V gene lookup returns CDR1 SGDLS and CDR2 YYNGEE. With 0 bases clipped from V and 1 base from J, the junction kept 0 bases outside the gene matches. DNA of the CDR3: TGTGCCAGCAGCGTAGGACTAGCGGGGGGCACAGATACGCAGTATTTT. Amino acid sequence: CASSVGLAGGTDTQYF.

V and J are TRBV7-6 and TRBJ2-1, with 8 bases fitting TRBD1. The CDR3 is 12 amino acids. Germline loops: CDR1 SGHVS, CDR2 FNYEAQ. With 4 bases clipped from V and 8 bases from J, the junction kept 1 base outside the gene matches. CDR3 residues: CASSSTGDEQFF. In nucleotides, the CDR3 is TGTGCCAGCAGCTCGACAGGGGATGAGCAGTTCTTC. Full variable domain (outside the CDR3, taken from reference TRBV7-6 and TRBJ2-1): GAGVSQSPRYKVTKRGQDVALRCDPISGHVSLYWYRQALGQGPEFLTYFNYEAQQDKSGLPNDRFSAERPEGSISTLTIQRTEQRDSAMYRCASSSTGDEQFFGPGTRLTVL.

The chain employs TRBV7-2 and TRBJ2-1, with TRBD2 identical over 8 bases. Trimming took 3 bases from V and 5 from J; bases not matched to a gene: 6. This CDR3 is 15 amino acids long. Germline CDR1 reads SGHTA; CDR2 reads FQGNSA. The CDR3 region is CASSFKAGVNNEQFF. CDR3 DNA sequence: TGTGCCAGCAGCTTCAAAGCGGGGGTAAACAATGAGCAGTTCTTC. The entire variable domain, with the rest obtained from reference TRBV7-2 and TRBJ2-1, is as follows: GAGVSQSPSNKVTEKGKDVELRCDPISGHTALYWYRQSLGQGLEFLIYFQGNSAPDKSGLPSDRFSAERTGGSVSTLTIQRTQQEDSAVYLCASSFKAGVNNEQFFGPGTRLTVL.

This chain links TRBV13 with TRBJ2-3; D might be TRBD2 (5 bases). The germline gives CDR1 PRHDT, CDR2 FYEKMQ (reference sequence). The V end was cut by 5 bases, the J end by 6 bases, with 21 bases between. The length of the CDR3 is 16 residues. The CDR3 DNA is TGTGCCAGCAGCGCGGAACGGGGTCCGAGCTGGGATACGCAGTATTTT. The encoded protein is CASSAERGPSWDTQYF.